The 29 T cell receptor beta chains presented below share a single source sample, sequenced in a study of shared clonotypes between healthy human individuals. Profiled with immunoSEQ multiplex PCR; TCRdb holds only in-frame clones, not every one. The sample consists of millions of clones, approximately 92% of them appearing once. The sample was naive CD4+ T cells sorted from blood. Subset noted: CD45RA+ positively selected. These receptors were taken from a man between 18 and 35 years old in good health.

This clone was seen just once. Here the CDR3 reads CAISESGGGAETQYF. CDR3 sequence (DNA): TGTGCCATCAGTGAGTCCGGGGGGGGCGCGGAGACCCAGTACTTC. The chain is built from TRBV10-3 and TRBJ2-5; TRBD2 matches at 8 bases. The CDR3 consists of 15 residues. The germline V gene encodes CDR1 ENHRY and CDR2 SYGVKD. V shed 0 bases and J 5 bases; nucleotides not matched to a gene: 5.

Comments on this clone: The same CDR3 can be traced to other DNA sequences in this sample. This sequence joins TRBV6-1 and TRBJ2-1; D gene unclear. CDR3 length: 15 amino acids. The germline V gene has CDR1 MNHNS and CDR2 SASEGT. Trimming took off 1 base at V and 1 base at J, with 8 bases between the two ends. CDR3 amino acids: CASSEGYSSYNEQFF. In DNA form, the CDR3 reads TGTGCCAGCAGTGAAGGGTATTCTTCCTACAATGAGCAGTTCTTC.

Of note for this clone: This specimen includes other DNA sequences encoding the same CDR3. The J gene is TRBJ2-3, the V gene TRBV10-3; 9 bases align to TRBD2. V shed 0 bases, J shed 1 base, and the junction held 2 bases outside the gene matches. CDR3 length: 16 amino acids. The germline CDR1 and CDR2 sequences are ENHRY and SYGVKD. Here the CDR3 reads CAISESTSGGTDTQYF. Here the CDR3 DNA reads TGTGCCATCAGTGAGTCGACTAGCGGCGGCACAGATACGCAGTATTTT.

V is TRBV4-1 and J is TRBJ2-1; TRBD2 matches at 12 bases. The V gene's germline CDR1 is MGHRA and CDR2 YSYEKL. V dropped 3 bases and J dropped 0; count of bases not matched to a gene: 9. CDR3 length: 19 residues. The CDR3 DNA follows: TGCGCCAGCAGCCAGAGGGGGACTAGCGGGCTCAGCTCCTACAATGAGCAGTTCTTC. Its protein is CASSQRGTSGLSSYNEQFF.

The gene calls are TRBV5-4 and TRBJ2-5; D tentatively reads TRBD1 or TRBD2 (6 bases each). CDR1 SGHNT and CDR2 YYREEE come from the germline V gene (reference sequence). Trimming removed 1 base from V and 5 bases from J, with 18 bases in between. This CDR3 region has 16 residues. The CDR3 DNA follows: TGTGCCAGCAGCTTGAAGGCGAAAGGGGGGTTGGAGACCCAGTACTTC. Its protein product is CASSLKAKGGLETQYF.

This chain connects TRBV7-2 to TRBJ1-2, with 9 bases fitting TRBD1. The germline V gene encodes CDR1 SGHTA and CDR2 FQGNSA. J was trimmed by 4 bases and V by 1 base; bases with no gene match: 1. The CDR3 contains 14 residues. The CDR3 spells CASSLEGQGYGYTF. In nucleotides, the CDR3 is TGTGCCAGCAGCTTAGAGGGACAGGGCTATGGCTACACCTTC.

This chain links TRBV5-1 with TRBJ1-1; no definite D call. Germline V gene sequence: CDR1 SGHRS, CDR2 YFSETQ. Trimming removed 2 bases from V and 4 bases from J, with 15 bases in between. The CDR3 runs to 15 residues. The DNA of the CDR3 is TGCGCCAGCAGCTTAGAGACGGTTAGGCTCACTGAAGCTTTCTTT. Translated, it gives CASSLETVRLTEAFF.

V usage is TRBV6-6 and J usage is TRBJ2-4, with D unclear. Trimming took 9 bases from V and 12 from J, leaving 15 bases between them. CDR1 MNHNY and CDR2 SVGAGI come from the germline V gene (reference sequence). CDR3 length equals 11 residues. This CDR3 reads CASLSQAYQYF. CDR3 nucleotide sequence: TGTGCCAGTCTCAGTCAGGCCTATCAGTACTTC.

CDR3 residues: CASRGQEWNNSPLHF. CDR3 nucleotides: TGTGCCAGCAGGGGACAGGAATGGAATAATTCACCCCTCCACTTT. V is TRBV18 and J is TRBJ1-6, with 8 bases identical to TRBD1. The ends lost 8 bases at V and 5 bases at J; junction bases unmatched: 8. This CDR3 contains 15 residues. Germline values: CDR1 KGHSH, CDR2 LQKENI.

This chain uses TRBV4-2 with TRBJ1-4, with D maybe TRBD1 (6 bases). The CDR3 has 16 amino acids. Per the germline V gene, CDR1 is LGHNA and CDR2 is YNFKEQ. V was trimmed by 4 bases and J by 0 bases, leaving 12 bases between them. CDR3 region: CASSRPTGATNEKLFF. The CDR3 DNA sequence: TGTGCCAGCAGCCGGCCGACAGGCGCAACTAATGAAAAACTGTTTTTT.

This chain's CDR3 is CASSFYRDQTDTQYF. CDR3 nucleotide sequence: TGTGCCAGCAGCTTCTACCGGGACCAGACAGATACGCAGTATTTT. This chain joins TRBV7-9 and TRBJ2-3, with D perhaps being TRBD1 or TRBD2 (5 bases each). From germline, CDR1 is SEHNR and CDR2 FQNEAQ (reference sequence). Between the trimmed V and J ends, which lost 3 bases and 3 bases, there was a span of 13 bases. This CDR3 contains 15 residues.

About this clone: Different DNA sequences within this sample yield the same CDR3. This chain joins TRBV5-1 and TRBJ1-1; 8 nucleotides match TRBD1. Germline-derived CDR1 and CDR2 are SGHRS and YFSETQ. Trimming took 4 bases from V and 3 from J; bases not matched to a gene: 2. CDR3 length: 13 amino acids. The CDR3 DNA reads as TGCGCCAGCAGCCTGACAGGGGACACTGAAGCTTTCTTT. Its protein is CASSLTGDTEAFF.

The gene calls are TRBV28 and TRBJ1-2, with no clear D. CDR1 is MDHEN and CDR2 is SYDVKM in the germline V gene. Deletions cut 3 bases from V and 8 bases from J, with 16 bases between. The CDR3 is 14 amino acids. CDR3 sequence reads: CASSLTQLDRGYTF. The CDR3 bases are TGTGCCAGCAGTTTGACCCAACTCGATAGGGGCTACACCTTC.

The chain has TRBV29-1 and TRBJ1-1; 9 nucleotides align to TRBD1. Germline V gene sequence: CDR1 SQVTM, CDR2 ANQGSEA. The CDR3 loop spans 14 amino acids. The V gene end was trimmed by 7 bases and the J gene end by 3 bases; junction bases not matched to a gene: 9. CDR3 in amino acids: CSAGTGKMDTEAFF. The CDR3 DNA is TGCAGCGCTGGGACAGGGAAAATGGACACTGAAGCTTTCTTT.

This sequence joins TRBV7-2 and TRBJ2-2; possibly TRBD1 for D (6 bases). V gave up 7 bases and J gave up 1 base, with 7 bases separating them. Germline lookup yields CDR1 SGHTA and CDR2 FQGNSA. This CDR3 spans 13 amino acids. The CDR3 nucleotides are TGTGCCAGCATGGGACAGAACACCGGGGAGCTGTTTTTT. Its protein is CASMGQNTGELFF.

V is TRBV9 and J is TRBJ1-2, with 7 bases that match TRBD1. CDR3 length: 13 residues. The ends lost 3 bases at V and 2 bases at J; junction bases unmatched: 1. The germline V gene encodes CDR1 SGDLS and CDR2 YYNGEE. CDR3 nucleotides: TGTGCCAGCAGCGGGGGACAGAACTATGGCTACACCTTC. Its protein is CASSGGQNYGYTF.

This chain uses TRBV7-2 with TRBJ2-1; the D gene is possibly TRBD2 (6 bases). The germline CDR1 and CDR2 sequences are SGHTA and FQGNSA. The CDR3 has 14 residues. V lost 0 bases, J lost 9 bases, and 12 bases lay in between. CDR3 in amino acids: CASSLAWDSVEQFF. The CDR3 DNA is TGTGCCAGCAGCTTAGCCTGGGACTCAGTTGAGCAGTTCTTC.

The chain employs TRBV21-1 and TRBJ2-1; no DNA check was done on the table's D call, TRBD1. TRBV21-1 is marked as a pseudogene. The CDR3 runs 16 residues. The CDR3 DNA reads TGTGCCCAGGGACAGCCGCCCTCGGGGTGCTACAATGAGCAGTTCTTC. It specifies CAQGQPPSGCYNEQFF.

The CDR3 DNA is TGCGCCAGCTCGGGACAGGGAATCTACGAGCAGTACTTC. This sequence encodes CASSGQGIYEQYF. The chain couples TRBV10-2 to TRBJ2-7; 9 bases map to TRBD1. Looked up from germline, CDR1 is WSHSY and CDR2 is SAAADI. Unmatched junction bases numbered 5, after V lost 8 bases and J lost 3 bases. This CDR3 is 13 amino acids long.

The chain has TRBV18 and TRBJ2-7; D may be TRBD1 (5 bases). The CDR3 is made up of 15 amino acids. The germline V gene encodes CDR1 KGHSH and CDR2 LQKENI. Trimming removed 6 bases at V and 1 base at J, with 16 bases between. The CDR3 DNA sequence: TGTGCCAGCTCGCCAGAGGTCCAGGGATCCTACGAGCAGTACTTC. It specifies CASSPEVQGSYEQYF.

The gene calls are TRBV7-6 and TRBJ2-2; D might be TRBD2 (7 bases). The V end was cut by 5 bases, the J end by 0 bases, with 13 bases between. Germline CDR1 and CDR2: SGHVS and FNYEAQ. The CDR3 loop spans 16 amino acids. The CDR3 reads CASSGGADSNTGELFF. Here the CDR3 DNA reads TGTGCCAGCAGCGGGGGGGCGGACTCGAACACCGGGGAGCTGTTTTTT.

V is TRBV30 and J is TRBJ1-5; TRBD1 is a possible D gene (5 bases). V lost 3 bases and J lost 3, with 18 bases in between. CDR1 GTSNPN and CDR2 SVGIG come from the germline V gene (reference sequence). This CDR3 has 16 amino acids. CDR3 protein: CAWSPAGGGFNQPQHF. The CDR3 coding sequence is TGTGCCTGGAGCCCTGCGGGGGGAGGTTTCAATCAGCCCCAGCATTTT.

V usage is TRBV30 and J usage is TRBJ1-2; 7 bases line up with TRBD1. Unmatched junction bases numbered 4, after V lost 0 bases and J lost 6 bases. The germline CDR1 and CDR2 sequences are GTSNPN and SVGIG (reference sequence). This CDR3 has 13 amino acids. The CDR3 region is CAWSVKGANGYTF. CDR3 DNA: TGTGCCTGGAGTGTCAAGGGGGCTAATGGCTACACCTTC.

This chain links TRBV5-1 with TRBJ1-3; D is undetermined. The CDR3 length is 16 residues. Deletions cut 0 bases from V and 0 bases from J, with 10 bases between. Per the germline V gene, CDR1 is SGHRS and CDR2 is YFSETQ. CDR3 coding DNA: TGCGCCAGCAGCTTGGGACCGATTAGCTCTGGAAACACCATATATTTT. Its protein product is CASSLGPISSGNTIYF.

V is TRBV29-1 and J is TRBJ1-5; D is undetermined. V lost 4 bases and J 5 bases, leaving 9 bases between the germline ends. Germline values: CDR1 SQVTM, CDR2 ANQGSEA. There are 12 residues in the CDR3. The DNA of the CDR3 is TGCAGCGTTGTTACAGCCGATCAGCCCCAGCATTTT. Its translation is CSVVTADQPQHF.

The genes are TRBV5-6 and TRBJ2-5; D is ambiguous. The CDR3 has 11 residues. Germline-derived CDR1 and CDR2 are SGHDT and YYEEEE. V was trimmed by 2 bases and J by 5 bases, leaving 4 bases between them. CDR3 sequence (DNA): TGTGCCAGCAGCTTTACGGAGACCCAGTACTTC. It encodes CASSFTETQYF. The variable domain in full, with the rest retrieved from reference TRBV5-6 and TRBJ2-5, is DAGVTQSPTHLIKTRGQQVTLRCSPKSGHDTVSWYQQALGQGPQFIFQYYEEEERQRGNFPDRFSGHQFPNYSSELNVNALLLGDSALYLCASSFTETQYFGPGTRLLVL.

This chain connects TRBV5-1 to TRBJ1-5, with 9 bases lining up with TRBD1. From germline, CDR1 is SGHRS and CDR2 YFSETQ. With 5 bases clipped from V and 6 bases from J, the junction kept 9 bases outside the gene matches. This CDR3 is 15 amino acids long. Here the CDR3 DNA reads TGCGCCAGCAGTCAAGATACAGGGGGCGTTCAGCCCCAGCATTTT. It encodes CASSQDTGGVQPQHF. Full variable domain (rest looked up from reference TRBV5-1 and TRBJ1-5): KAGVTQTPRYLIKTRGQQVTLSCSPISGHRSVSWYQQTPGQGLQFLFEYFSETQRNKGNFPGRFSGRQFSNSRSEMNVSTLELGDSALYLCASSQDTGGVQPQHFGDGTRLSIL.

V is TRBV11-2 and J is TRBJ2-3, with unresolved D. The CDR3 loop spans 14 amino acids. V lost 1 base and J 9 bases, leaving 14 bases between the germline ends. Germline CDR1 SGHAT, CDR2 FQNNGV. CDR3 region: CASSLAESLGTQYF. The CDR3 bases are TGTGCCAGCAGCTTAGCGGAATCCCTCGGCACGCAGTATTTT. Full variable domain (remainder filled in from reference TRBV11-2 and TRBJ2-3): EAGVAQSPRYKIIEKRQSVAFWCNPISGHATLYWYQQILGQGPKLLIQFQNNGVVDDSQLPKDRFSAERLKGVDSTLKIQPAKLEDSAVYLCASSLAESLGTQYFGPGTRLTVL.

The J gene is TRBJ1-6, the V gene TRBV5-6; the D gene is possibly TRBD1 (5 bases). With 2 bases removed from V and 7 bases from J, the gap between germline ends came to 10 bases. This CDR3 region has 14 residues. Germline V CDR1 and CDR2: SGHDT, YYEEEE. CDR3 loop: CASSFSRGNSPLHF. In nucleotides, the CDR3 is TGTGCCAGCAGCTTCAGTCGGGGCAATTCACCCCTCCACTTT.